This TCR beta chain was identified during a study of shared clonotypes between healthy human individuals. This clone came up once. Its specificity is not known. Donors, healthy HIV-negative adults, lacked recent acute infections or vaccinations. It was into CD45RA+ naive and CD45RA-negative memory subsets that the CD4+ cells were split. The germline V gene encodes CDR1 MNHEY and CDR2 SVGAGI. V lost 0 bases and J 8 bases, leaving 10 bases between the germline ends. This CDR3 is built from 13 residues. Study findings and constraints: Some clonotypes were shared by all four sorted-subset donors, while others were not shared. The non-shared ones had lower generation probabilities than the shared ones.

Sequenced by immunoSEQ multiplex PCR; TCRdb stores in-frame clones only, minus some. The table includes approximately 1.4 million clones, 95% to 99% detected once. This receptor was identified in a man younger than 40 in good health. Material for sequencing was naive CD4+ T cells sorted from blood. Subset in this sample: CD45RA+ positively selected. The V gene is TRBV6-5, the J gene TRBJ1-2; no clear D gene. The CDR3 spells CASSYSGIRGYTF. The DNA for the CDR3 is TGTGCCAGCAGTTACTCTGGGATTAGAGGCTACACCTTC.